This T cell receptor beta chain stems from a study of cytomegalovirus exposure and HLA in healthy donors. As regards this clone: Its specificity is unknown.

Trimming left V 1 base short and J 4 bases short, with 10 bases between. The CDR3 runs to 14 residues. Looked up from germline, CDR1 is SNHLY and CDR2 is FYNNEI. The primer mix had 60 Vbeta and 13 Jbeta primers. Profiled with immunoSEQ multiplex PCR; TCRdb holds only in-frame clones, not every one. This table has about 60,000 clones, 80% appearing once. Study-wide findings and caveats: The availability of immune exposure information extended only to CMV serostatus.

Nominal health characterized the donors when sampled, though unrecorded immune exposures were likely. Sequencing used PBMCs. V and J are TRBV2 and TRBJ1-2; D gene ambiguous. This receptor was identified in a woman in her twenties or thirties in good health and CMV-seronegative. The CDR3 spells CASSEGVFSYGYTF. The CDR3 coding sequence is TGTGCCAGCAGTGAAGGAGTCTTTTCCTATGGCTACACCTTC. Full variable domain (outside the CDR3, taken from reference TRBV2 and TRBJ1-2): EPEVTQTPSHQVTQMGQEVILRCVPISNHLYFYWYRQILGQKVEFLVSFYNNEISEKSEIFDDQFSVERPDGSNFTLKIRSTKLEDSAMYFCASSEGVFSYGYTFGSGTRLTVV.